This record covers a single TCR beta chain. Germline lookup yields CDR1 SGHVS and CDR2 FQNEAQ. V dropped 4 bases and J dropped 4 bases, with 10 bases sitting between them. CDR3 length: 14 amino acids. This entry is derived from a study of blood T cell repertoires in COVID-19. Whole-study context: Sources were T cells, B-cell-depleted T cells, or PBMCs; the material itself was cDNA or gDNA.

Authors' methods: Estimation of nucleated cell counts was performed using reference gene primer amplification. TCRdb's table, derived via immunoSEQ multiplex PCR, lists solely in-frame clones and lacks some. The V and J calls and clone size were taken over from that table, and D and trimming were inferred from the DNA. Here the sample spans fewer than 500,000 clones, roughly 87% being singletons. Participant-given clinical history determined each cohort assignment. V gene TRBV7-8 combines with J gene TRBJ2-2; perhaps TRBD1 as D (6 bases). The TCR sequence derives from a woman younger than 35 with acute COVID-19. The sample was PBMCs or T cells enriched from blood (not recorded which). The CDR3 reads CASSSQGSTGELFF. CDR3 coding DNA: TGTGCCAGCAGCTCCCAGGGGAGCACCGGGGAGCTGTTTTTT.